This T cell receptor (beta chain) stems from a study of blood T cell repertoires in COVID-19. Study-level information: Samples taken during acute and convalescent COVID-19 were collected in the United States, Italy and Spain. The cDNA or gDNA used as material had been derived from T cells, B-cell-depleted T cells, or PBMCs.

Authors' data handling: Reference gene primer amplification gave nucleated cell count estimates. Sequencing used immunoSEQ multiplex PCR; TCRdb keeps in-frame clones, though not all of them. The V and J calls and the clone size are those of that table, but D and trimming were determined from the DNA. The sample lists 250,000 to 300,000 clones, around 89% occurring once. The CDR3 runs 19 residues. The germline V gene has CDR1 SGHDN and CDR2 FVKESK. Trimming shortened V by 4 bases and J by 0 bases, and 22 bases separated the two germline ends. The gene calls are TRBV14 and TRBJ2-1, with a weak D call TRBD1 (5 bases). This TCR was sampled from a woman in her 30s who had recovered from COVID-19. Source material: peripheral blood. The CDR3 is CASSPTGANLWSSYNEQFF. The CDR3 DNA is TGTGCCAGCAGCCCCACTGGGGCTAATCTATGGAGCTCCTACAATGAGCAGTTCTTC.